This TCR beta chain was recovered during a study of blood T cell repertoires in COVID-19. Seattle enrolled patients during active infection and tracked them longitudinally. The assay was immunoSEQ multiplex PCR, and TCRdb's table has in-frame clones only and misses some. In the table there are about 230,000 clones, roughly 76% of which are singletons. Germline V gives CDR1 MDHEN, CDR2 SYDVKM. The ends were cut back, 8 bases at V and 8 bases at J, with 18 bases in the middle. This CDR3 is built from 13 residues. This clonotype was obtained from a woman of 80 years or more with COVID-19, enrolled during active disease. The specimen sequenced was peripheral blood. The J gene is TRBJ1-2, the V gene TRBV28; perhaps TRBD1 as D (5 bases). CDR3 loop: CASSGAGTRGYTF. CDR3 DNA: TGTGCCAGCTCGGGAGCAGGGACTAGGGGCTACACCTTC.